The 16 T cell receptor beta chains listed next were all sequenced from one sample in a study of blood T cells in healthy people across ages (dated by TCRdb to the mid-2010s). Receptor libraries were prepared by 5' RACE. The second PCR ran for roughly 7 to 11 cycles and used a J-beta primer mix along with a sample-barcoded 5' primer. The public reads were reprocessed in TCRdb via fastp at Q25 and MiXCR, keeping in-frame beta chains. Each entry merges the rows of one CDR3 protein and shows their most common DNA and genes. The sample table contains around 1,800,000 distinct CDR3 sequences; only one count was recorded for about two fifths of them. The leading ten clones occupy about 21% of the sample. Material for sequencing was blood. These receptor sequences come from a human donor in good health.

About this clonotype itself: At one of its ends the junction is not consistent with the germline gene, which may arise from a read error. Here the CDR3 DNA reads TGTGCCAGCAGCTCCGCCGGGACAGCAACCGACAACGAGCAGTTCTTC. It codes for CASSSAGTATDNEQFF. The chain employs TRBV7-9 and TRBJ2-1; the match to TRBD1 covers 7 bases. Germline-derived CDR1 and CDR2 are SEHNR and FQNEAQ (reference sequence). The CDR3 loop spans 16 amino acids.

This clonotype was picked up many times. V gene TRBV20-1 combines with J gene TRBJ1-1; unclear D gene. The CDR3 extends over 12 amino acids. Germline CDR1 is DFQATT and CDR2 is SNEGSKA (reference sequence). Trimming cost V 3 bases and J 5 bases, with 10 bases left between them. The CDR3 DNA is TGCAGTGCTAGTTTTGCGGAAACTGAAGCTTTCTTT. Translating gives CSASFAETEAFF.

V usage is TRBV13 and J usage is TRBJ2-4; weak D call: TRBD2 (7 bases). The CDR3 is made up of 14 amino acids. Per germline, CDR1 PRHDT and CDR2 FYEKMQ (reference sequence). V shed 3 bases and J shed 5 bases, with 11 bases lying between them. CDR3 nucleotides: TGTGCCAGCAGCTTCAGGGGAGGGGAAAACATTCAGTACTTC. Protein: CASSFRGGENIQYF.

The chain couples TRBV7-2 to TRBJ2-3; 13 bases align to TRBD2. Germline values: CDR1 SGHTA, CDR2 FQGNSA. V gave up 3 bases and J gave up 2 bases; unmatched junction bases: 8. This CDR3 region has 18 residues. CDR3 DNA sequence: TGTGCCAGCAGCTTTGGACTAGCGGGGGAACAATACACAGATACGCAGTATTTT. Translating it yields CASSFGLAGEQYTDTQYF.

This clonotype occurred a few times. The CDR3 sequence is CSALTGVETQYF. CDR3 DNA: TGCAGCGCCCTGACAGGGGTGGAGACCCAGTACTTC. The chain carries TRBV29-1 and TRBJ2-5; TRBD1 agrees at 8 bases. CDR1 is SQVTM, CDR2 ANQGSEA, per germline. The CDR3 runs 12 residues. The V segment lost 7 bases and the J segment 5 bases; nucleotides outside the gene matches: 6.

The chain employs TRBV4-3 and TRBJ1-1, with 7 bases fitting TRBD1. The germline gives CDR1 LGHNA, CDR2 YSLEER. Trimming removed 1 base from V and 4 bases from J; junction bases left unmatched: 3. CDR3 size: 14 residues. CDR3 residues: CASSQARGSTEAFF. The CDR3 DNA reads TGCGCCAGCAGCCAAGCCAGGGGGAGCACTGAAGCTTTCTTT.

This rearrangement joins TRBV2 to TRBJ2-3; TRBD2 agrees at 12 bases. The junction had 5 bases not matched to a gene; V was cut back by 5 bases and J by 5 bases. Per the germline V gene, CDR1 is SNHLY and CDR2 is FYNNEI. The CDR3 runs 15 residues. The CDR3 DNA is TGTGCCAGCAGTAAACTAGCGGGGGGCATAGATACGCAGTATTTT. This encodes CASSKLAGGIDTQYF.

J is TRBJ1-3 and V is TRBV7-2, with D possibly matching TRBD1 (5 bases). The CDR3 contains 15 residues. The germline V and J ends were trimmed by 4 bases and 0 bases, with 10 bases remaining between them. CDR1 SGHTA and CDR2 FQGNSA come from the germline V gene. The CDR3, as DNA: TGTGCCAGCAGCTGGGGGTATAGCTCTGGAAACACCATATATTTT. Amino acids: CASSWGYSSGNTIYF.

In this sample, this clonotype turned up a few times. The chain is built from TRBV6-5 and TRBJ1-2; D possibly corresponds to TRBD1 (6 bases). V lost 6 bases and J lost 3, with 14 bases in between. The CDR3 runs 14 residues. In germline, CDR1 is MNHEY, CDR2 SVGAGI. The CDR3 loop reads CASRRGGADYGYTF. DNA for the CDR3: TGTGCCAGCAGACGGGGGGGCGCCGACTATGGCTACACCTTC.

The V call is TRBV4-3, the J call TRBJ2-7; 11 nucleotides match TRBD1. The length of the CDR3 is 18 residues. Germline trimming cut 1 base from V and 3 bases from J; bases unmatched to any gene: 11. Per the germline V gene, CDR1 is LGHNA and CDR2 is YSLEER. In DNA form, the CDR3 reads TGCGCCAGCAGCCAAGGGGGGACAGGGGGAGATCCATACTACGAGCAGTACTTC. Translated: CASSQGGTGGDPYYEQYF.

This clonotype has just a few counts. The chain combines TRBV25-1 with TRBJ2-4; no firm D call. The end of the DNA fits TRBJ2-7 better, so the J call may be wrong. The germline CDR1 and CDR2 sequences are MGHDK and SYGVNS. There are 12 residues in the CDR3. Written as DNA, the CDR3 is TGTGCCAGCAGTGAGACACATTACGAGCAGTACTTC. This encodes CASSETHYEQYF.

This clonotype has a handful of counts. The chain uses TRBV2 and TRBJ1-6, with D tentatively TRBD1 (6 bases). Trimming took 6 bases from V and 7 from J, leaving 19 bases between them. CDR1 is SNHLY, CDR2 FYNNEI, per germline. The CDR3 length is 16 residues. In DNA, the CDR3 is TGTGCCAGCAGACGAAACAGGGTAGTTCAGAATTCACCCCTCCACTTT. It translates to CASRRNRVVQNSPLHF.

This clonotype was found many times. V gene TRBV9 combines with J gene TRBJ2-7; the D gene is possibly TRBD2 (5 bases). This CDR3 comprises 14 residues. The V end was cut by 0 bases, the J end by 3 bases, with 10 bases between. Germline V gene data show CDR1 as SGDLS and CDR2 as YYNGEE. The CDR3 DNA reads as TGTGCCAGCAGCGTAGGAGGGCAGAACTACGAGCAGTACTTC. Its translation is CASSVGGQNYEQYF.

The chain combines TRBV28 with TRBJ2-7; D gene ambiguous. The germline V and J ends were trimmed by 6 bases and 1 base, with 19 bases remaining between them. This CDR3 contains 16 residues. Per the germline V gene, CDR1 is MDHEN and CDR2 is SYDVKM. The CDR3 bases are TGTGCCAGCAGCCATCTCAAGTTCGGCACTTCCTACGAGCAGTACTTC. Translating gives CASSHLKFGTSYEQYF.

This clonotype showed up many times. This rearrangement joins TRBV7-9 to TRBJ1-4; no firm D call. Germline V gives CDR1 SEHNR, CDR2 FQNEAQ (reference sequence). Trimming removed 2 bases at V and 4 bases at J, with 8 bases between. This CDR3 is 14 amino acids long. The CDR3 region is CASSLRQNNEKLFF. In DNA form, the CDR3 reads TGTGCCAGCAGCTTAAGACAAAATAATGAAAAACTGTTTTTT.

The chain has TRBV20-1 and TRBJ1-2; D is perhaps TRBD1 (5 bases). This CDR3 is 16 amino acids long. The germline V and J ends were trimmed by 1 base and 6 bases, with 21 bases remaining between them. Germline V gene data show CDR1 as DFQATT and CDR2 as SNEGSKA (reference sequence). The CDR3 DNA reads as TGCAGTGCTAGAGTGCTAGTTGGGCAGGGAAGTAATGGCTACACCTTC. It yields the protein CSARVLVGQGSNGYTF.